This is a list of T cell receptor beta chains from one sample in a study of blood T cell repertoires in COVID-19. Profiling relied on immunoSEQ multiplex PCR, and the TCRdb table lists in-frame clones only, not all of them. This sample carries about 180,000 clones, roughly three quarters of them seen once, and the ten largest clones take around 14%. Sequenced material: PBMCs or T cells enriched from blood (not recorded which). The receptors here all came from a man aged 55-75 years who had been exposed to COVID-19. The CDR3 runs from the conserved cysteine through the conserved F or W. A D gene is named only where the DNA matches it firmly. Size tells how often a clone was seen (once, few, many) or the class of an expanded clone, and some rows leave it out.

D gene	J gene	clone size	V gene	CDR3 DNA	CDR3 protein
-	TRBJ1-1	-	TRBV6-2/TRBV6-3	TGTGCCAGCAGTTACTCGACAGTGAACACTGAAGCTTTCTTT	CASSYSTVNTEAFF
-	TRBJ1-2	-	TRBV12-5	TGTGCTAGTGGTTTGTCCCAAGGGAGGCCATCTAACTATGGCTACACCTTC	CASGLSQGRPSNYGYTF
-	TRBJ2-3	-	TRBV7-3	TGTGCCAGCAGCCCCCTGGGTGGCGGGGTTACAGATACGCAGTATTTT	CASSPLGGGVTDTQYF
TRBD2	TRBJ2-7	-	TRBV19	TGTGCCAGTAGTATTGGCCGACTAGCGGGGTACGAGCAGTACTTC	CASSIGRLAGYEQYF
TRBD2	TRBJ2-2	-	TRBV7-6	TGTGCCAGCAGCTTGAGCGGGACGAACACCGGGGAGCTGTTTTTT	CASSLSGTNTGELFF
-	TRBJ1-5	-	TRBV19	TGTGCCAGTAGTCTCCCTGGGGGAGGGCAGCCCCAGCATTTT	CASSLPGGGQPQHF
-	TRBJ1-5	-	TRBV5-4	TGTGCCAGCAGCGCCGGGAATTCTGATCAGCCCCAGCATTTT	CASSAGNSDQPQHF
-	TRBJ2-3	-	TRBV25-1	TGTGCCAGCAGTTCTATGGGACTTCATTCCACAGATACGCAGTATTTT	CASSSMGLHSTDTQYF
TRBD2	TRBJ2-3	-	TRBV28	TGTGCCAGCAGTTTCGCTAGCGGGAACACAGATACGCAGTATTTT	CASSFASGNTDTQYF
TRBD1	TRBJ1-5	-	TRBV27	TGTGCCAGCGGCTTATCACAGGGGGCAAGGCAGCCCCAGCATTTT	CASGLSQGARQPQHF
-	TRBJ2-3	-	TRBV5-1	TGCGCCAGCAGCCGCATCAGCGGCGGAAATACGCAGTATTTT	CASSRISGGNTQYF
TRBD1	TRBJ2-2	-	TRBV28	TGTGCCACCTCGGGACCGGGACAGGGATCCGGGGAGCTGTTTTTT	CATSGPGQGSGELFF
TRBD1	TRBJ2-1	-	TRBV19	TGTGCCAGTAGGACCGGGACAGGGGACTACAATGAGCAGTTCTTC	CASRTGTGDYNEQFF
TRBD2	TRBJ2-7	-	TRBV27	TGTGCCAGCAGTACCCAGCGGGAGGGCCTCCTCACCTACGAGCAGTACTTC	CASSTQREGLLTYEQYF
-	TRBJ2-4	once	TRBV29-1	TGCAGCGTTGATGGGCCGAGAAACATTCAGTACTTC	CSVDGPRNIQYF
TRBD2	TRBJ2-7	-	TRBV7-2	TGTGCCAGCAGCTCTAGCGGGAGCAACGAGCAGTACTTC	CASSSSGSNEQYF
-	TRBJ2-1	-	TRBV12-5	TGTGCTAGTGGCTCGGGACATCTGAGGAACAATGAGCAGTTCTTC	CASGSGHLRNNEQFF
-	TRBJ2-7	-	TRBV5-1	TGCGCCAGCAGCTTGGCCGGGGGAACCTACGAGCAGTACTTC	CASSLAGGTYEQYF
TRBD1	TRBJ1-2	-	TRBV5-6	TGTGCCAGCAGCCCGGACAGGGGCGATGGCTACACCTTC	CASSPDRGDGYTF
-	TRBJ1-1	-	TRBV6-5	TGTGCCAGCAGGCCCCGGGATTCTGAAGCTTTCTTT	CASRPRDSEAFF
TRBD1	TRBJ2-7	-	TRBV12-3/TRBV12-4	TGTGCCAGCAGTCTTAGGGGGCGCGACGAGCAGTACTTC	CASSLRGRDEQYF
-	TRBJ2-7	few	TRBV5-1	TGCGCCAGCACTGCAGGCGTCTACGAGCAGTACTTC	CASTAGVYEQYF
TRBD1	TRBJ1-6	-	TRBV5-4	TGTGCCAGCAGCGCTTCAGGGGGTAATAATTCACCCCTCCACTTT	CASSASGGNNSPLHF
-	TRBJ2-1	-	TRBV14	TGTGCCAGCAGCCAAGAGGTGGCGGCAGGGATATACAATGAGCAGTTCTTC	CASSQEVAAGIYNEQFF
-	TRBJ1-5	-	TRBV2	TGTGCCAGCAGTGATCAAGGACAGAGAGTTCATAGCAATCAGCCCCAGCATTTT	CASSDQGQRVHSNQPQHF
TRBD1	TRBJ2-1	-	TRBV4-2	TGTGCCAGCAGCCCCGGACAGGGCAATGAGCAGTTCTTC	CASSPGQGNEQFF
TRBD2	TRBJ2-2	-	TRBV10-1	TGCGCCAGCAGCCAGACTAGCGGAGCAGGCACCGGGGAGCTGTTTTTT	CASSQTSGAGTGELFF
TRBD1	TRBJ2-6	few	TRBV27	TGTGCCAGCAGTTTAAAACGCCCCCCAATACAGGGGCTTGGCTCTGGGGCCAACGTCCTGACTTTC	CASSLKRPPIQGLGSGANVLTF
TRBD1	TRBJ2-1	-	TRBV28	TGTGCCAGCAGGACAGGGGTCACCAATGAGCAGTTCTTC	CASRTGVTNEQFF
-	TRBJ2-2	-	TRBV7-2	TGTGCCAGCAGCTGGGGGACTTCCGGGGAGCTGTTTTTT	CASSWGTSGELFF
TRBD2	TRBJ2-1	-	TRBV29-1	TGCAGCGTTCATCTAGCGGGAGGTGAGCAGTTCTTC	CSVHLAGGEQFF
TRBD1	TRBJ1-3	-	TRBV5-1	TGCGCCAGCAGGGGGACAGCAGGAAACACCATATATTTT	CASRGTAGNTIYF
TRBD1	TRBJ1-2	-	TRBV24-1	TGTGCCACCAGTGGCATTGCGACAGGGGACTACACCTTC	CATSGIATGDYTF
TRBD2	TRBJ2-1	-	TRBV7-8	TGTGCCAGCAGCCTACGAGGACTAGCGAACAATGAGCAGTTCTTC	CASSLRGLANNEQFF
-	TRBJ2-6	-	TRBV30	TGTGCCTGGACGGGCTTCGGGATAACCTCTGGGGCCAACGTCCTGACTTTC	CAWTGFGITSGANVLTF
-	TRBJ1-3	once	TRBV2	TGTGCCAGCAGTGAAGCGCTTCGGCCAGGGGTTGCTGGAAACACCATATATTTT	CASSEALRPGVAGNTIYF
TRBD2	TRBJ2-2	-	TRBV27	TGTGCCAGCAGTTTAAATGGGCGACTAGCGGGACACACCGGGGAGCTGTTTTTT	CASSLNGRLAGHTGELFF
TRBD2	TRBJ2-5	once	TRBV7-6	TGTGCCAGCAGCTTATCGAATTTTCTCGGGGGGGGCACAGAGACCCAGTACTTC	CASSLSNFLGGGTETQYF
-	TRBJ2-5	-	TRBV7-6	TGTGCCAGCAGCTTAGACAGGGTACAGACCCAGTACTTC	CASSLDRVQTQYF
TRBD1	TRBJ2-7	-	TRBV30	TGTGCCTCCTCCTACAGGGGCCGCTTCGAGCAGTACTTC	CASSYRGRFEQYF
TRBD2	TRBJ2-3	many	TRBV27	TGTGCCAGCAGCCGATCGGGGGGAGATACGCAGTATTTT	CASSRSGGDTQYF
TRBD1	TRBJ2-5	once	TRBV19	TGTGCCAGTAGTATTTTAGGGACAGCTCAAGAGACCCAGTACTTC	CASSILGTAQETQYF
-	TRBJ1-1	-	TRBV5-1	TGCGCCAGCGGAGCTCTCATGAACACTGAAGCTTTCTTT	CASGALMNTEAFF
-	TRBJ2-1	-	TRBV6-2/TRBV6-3	TGTGCCAGCAGTATGAGGTTGGAGCAGTTCTTC	CASSMRLEQFF
-	TRBJ2-1	-	TRBV19	TGTGCCAGTAGTCCCCGCCGGAGCTCCTACAATGAGCAGTTCTTC	CASSPRRSSYNEQFF
-	TRBJ2-1	-	TRBV7-3	TGTGCCAGCAGCGCCCTTAGCTCCAGCTCCTACAATGAGCAGTTCTTC	CASSALSSSSYNEQFF
TRBD2	TRBJ2-2	-	TRBV5-4	TGTGCCAGCAGCAGTAGCGGGAGGGCCACCGGGGAGCTGTTTTTT	CASSSSGRATGELFF
-	TRBJ2-1	-	TRBV6-8	TGTGCCAGCAGCTCTACCTACAATGAGCAGTTCTTC	CASSSTYNEQFF
-	TRBJ2-5	-	TRBV19	TGTGCCAGTAGTATAGTTGCCACACAAGAGACCCAGTACTTC	CASSIVATQETQYF